These T cell receptor beta chains were read from a single sample in a study of molecular identifiers for immune sequencing clone quantification. Each CDR3 protein gets one entry after TCRdb re-called the PCR reads with MiXCR. The sample yields tens of thousands of distinct CDR3 sequences, 15% to 20% seen once. Sequencing was done on a sample of naive CD8+ T cells from blood, with Jurkat cell RNA spiked in. The receptors were sampled from a human donor in good health. Some libraries in this study had Jurkat cell RNA spiked in. CDR3s include the opening cysteine and the closing phenylalanine or tryptophan. D genes are given only for firm matches. Clone size is stated in some rows and not others, as once, few, many or a class when expanded.

abundance | j_gene | v_gene | d_gene | CDR3aa | CDR3nt
many | TRBJ1-5 | TRBV4-3 | TRBD1 | CASSQDGTENQPQHF | TGCGCCAGCAGCCAAGACGGGACAGAGAATCAGCCCCAGCATTTT
many | TRBJ1-1 | TRBV5-5 | . | CASSLVWSIPNTEAFF | TGTGCCAGCAGCTTGGTTTGGAGCATCCCGAACACTGAAGCTTTCTTT
. | TRBJ1-1 | TRBV30 | . | CAWRPNTEAFF | TGTGCCTGGAGGCCGAACACTGAAGCTTTCTTT
many | TRBJ2-7 | TRBV11-3 | . | CASSPQTLYEQYF | TGTGCCAGCAGCCCTCAGACTCTCTACGAGCAGTACTTC
. | TRBJ2-7 | TRBV28 | TRBD2 | CASSGAGGSNERYF | TGTGCCAGCAGCGGAGCGGGGGGCTCCAACGAGCGGTACTTC
many | TRBJ2-7 | TRBV6-5 | . | CASSYSDSPSYEQYF | TGTGCCAGCAGTTACTCGGACAGTCCGTCCTACGAGCAGTACTTC
few | TRBJ2-7 | TRBV12-3/TRBV12-4 | . | CASSPRARVEQYF | TGTGCCAGCAGCCCGAGGGCCAGGGTCGAGCAGTACTTC
. | TRBJ2-1 | TRBV5-4 | . | CASGLGNEQFF | TGTGCCAGCGGCTTGGGGAATGAGCAGTTCTTC
many | TRBJ2-7 | TRBV20-1 | . | CSATGGVSYEQYF | TGCAGTGCGACCGGAGGGGTTTCCTACGAGCAGTACTTC
. | TRBJ2-3 | TRBV13 | TRBD1 | CASSLGVTGVTDTQYF | TGTGCCAGCAGCTTAGGAGTGACAGGGGTCACAGATACGCAGTATTTT
many | TRBJ2-1 | TRBV2 | . | CASRSTTYNEQFF | TGTGCCAGCAGAAGTACGACCTACAATGAGCAGTTCTTC
. | TRBJ2-7 | TRBV28 | . | CASSPSSGASYEQYF | TGTGCCAGCAGTCCCTCCTCGGGGGCGTCCTACGAGCAGTACTTC
. | TRBJ2-6 | TRBV24-1 | . | CATGDLRSGANVLTF | TGTGCCACCGGTGATTTGCGCTCTGGGGCCAACGTCCTGACTTTC
many | TRBJ2-7 | TRBV29-1 | . | CSVELKGRQSYEQYF | TGCAGCGTAGAGTTAAAGGGGCGCCAGTCCTACGAGCAGTACTTC
medium-sized | TRBJ2-4 | TRBV7-2 | . | CASSWTVDKNIQYF | TGTGCCAGCAGCTGGACAGTGGACAAAAACATTCAGTACTTC
many | TRBJ2-4 | TRBV28 | TRBD1 | CASSLRTGPDIQYF | TGTGCCAGCAGTCTCCGGACAGGGCCGGACATTCAGTACTTC